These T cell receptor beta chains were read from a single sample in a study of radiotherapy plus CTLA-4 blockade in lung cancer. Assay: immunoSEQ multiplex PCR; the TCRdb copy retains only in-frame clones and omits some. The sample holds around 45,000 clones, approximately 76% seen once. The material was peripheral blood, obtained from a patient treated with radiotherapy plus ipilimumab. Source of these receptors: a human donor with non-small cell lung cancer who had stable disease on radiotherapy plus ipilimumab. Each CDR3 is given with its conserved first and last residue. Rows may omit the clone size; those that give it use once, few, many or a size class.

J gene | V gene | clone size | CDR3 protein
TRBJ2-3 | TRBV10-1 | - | CASSGVETDTQYF
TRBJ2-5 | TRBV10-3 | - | CASQGGGETQYF
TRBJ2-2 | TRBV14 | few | CASSSGPYTGELFF
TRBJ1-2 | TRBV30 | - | CAWSGDNYGYTF
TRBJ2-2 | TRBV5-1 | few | CASSSGGARTGELFF
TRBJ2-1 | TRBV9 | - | CASMRGGPSYNEQFF
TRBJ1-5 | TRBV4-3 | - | CASSQDRPNQPQHF
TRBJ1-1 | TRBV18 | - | CASSPDGGGTEAFF
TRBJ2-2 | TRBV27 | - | CASSLHSGGSNTGELFF
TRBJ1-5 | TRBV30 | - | CAWKPGPGGNQPQHF
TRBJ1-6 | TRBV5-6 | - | CASSFGTGVGNSPLHF
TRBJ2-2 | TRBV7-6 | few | CASSPSEAGELFF
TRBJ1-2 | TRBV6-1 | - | CASSEGWTGGNYGYTF
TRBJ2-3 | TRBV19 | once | CASSRGLADTQYF
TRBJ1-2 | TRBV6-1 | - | CASMTGGFNYGYTF
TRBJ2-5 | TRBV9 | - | CASSSQETQYF
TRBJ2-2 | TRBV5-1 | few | CASSLTTLQGTGELFF
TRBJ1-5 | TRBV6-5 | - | CASSTQGAPNQPQHF
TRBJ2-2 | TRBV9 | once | CASSVDLTGELFF
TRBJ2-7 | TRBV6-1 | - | CASSRDRVGYEQYF
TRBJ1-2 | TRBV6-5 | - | CASSYGRGGLTGYTF
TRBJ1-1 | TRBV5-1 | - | CASSLVRANTEAFF
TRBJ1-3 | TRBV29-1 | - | CSGTGYSGNTIYF
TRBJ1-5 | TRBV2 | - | CASSKGQGDNQPQHF
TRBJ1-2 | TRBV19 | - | CASEGSGNRYGYTF
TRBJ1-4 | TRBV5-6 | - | CASSLGGLGEKLFF
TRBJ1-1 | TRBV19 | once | CASSVDRGRLKAFF
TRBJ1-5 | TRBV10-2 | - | CASGSSPNQPQHF
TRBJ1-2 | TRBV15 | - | CATSKIQGYYGYTF
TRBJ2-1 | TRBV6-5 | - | CASSYPLAGDLGGFF
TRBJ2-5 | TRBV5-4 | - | CASSFPGTSDQETQYF